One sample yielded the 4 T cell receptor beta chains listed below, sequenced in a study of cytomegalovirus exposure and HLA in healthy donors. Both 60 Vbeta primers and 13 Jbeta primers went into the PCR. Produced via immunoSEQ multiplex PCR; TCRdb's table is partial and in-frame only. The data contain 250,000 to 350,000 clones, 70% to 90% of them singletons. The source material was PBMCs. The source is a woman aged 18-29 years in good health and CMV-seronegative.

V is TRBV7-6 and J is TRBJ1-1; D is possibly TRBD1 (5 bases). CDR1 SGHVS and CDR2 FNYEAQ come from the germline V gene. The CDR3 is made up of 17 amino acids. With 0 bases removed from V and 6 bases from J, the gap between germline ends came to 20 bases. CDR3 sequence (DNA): TGTGCCAGCAGCTTAGCGCCGAGGGGTAGTAGCGGCTCTGAAGCTTTCTTT. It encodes CASSLAPRGSSGSEAFF.

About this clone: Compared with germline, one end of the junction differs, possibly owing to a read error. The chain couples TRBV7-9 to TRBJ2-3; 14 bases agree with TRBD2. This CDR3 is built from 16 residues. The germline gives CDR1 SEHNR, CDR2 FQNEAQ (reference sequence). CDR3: CSSSQTSGGGADTQYF. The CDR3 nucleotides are TGTTCCAGCAGCCAGACTAGCGGGGGGGGTGCAGATACGCAGTATTTT. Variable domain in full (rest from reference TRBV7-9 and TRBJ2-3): DTGVSQNPRHKITKRGQNVTFRCDPISEHNRLYWYRQTLGQGPEFLTYFQNEAQLEKSRLLSDRFSAERPKGSFSTLEIQRTEQGDSAMYLCSSSQTSGGGADTQYFGPGTRLTVL.

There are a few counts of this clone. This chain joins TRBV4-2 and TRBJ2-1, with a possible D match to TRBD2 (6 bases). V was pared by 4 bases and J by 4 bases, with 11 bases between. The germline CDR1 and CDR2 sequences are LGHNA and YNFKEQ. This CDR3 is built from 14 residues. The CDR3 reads CASSLGLSYNEQFF. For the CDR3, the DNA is TGTGCCAGCAGCCTCGGACTATCTTACAATGAGCAGTTCTTC.

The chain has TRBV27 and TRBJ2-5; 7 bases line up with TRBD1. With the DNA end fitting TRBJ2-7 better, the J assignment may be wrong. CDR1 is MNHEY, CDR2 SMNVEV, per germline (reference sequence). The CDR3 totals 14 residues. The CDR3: CASSLFRDSYEQYF. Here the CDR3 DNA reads TGTGCCAGCAGTTTATTCCGGGACAGCTACGAGCAGTACTTC.